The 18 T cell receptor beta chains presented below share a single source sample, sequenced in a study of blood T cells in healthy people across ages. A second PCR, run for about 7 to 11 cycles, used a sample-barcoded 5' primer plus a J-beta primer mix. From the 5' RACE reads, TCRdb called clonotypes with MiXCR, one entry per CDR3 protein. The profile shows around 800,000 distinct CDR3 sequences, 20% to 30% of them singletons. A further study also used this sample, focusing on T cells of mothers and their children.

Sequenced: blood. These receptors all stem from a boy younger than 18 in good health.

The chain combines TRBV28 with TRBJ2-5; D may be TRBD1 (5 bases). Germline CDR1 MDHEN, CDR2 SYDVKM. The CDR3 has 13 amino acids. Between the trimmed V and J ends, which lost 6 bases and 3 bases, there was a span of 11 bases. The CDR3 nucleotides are TGTGCCAGCAGCTTGGACACAGAAGAGACCCAGTACTTC. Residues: CASSLDTEETQYF.

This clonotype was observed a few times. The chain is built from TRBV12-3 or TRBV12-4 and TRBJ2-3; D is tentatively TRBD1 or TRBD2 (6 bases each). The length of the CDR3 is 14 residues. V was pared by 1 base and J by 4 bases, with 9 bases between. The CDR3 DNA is TGTGCCAGCAGTTTAGACAGGGAGGCAGATACGCAGTATTTT. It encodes CASSLDREADTQYF.

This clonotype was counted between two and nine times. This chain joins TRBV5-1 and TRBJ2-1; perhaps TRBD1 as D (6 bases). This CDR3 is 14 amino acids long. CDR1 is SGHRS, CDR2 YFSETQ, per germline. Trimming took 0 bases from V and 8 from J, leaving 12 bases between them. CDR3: CASSLVRKGDEQFF. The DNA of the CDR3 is TGCGCCAGCAGCTTGGTTCGGAAGGGGGATGAGCAGTTCTTC.

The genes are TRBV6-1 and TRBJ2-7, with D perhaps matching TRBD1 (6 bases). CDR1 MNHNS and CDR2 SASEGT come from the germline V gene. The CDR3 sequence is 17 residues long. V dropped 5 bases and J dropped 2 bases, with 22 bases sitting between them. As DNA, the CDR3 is TGTGCCAGCAGTCCCAGTTACAGGGACACATATACCTACGAGCAGTACTTC. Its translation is CASSPSYRDTYTYEQYF.

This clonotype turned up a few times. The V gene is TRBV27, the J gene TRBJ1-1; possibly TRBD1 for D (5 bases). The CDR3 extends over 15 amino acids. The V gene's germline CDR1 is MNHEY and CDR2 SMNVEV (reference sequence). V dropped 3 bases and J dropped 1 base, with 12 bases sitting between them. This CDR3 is CASSFSEGRNTEAFF. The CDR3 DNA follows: TGTGCCAGCAGTTTCTCTGAGGGGCGGAACACTGAAGCTTTCTTT.

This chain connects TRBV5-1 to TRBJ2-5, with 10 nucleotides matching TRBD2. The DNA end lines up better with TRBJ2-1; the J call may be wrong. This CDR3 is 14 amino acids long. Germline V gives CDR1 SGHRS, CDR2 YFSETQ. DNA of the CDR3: TGCGCCAGCAGCGTAGCGGGGGGTTCGAATGAGCAGTTCTTC. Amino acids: CASSVAGGSNEQFF.

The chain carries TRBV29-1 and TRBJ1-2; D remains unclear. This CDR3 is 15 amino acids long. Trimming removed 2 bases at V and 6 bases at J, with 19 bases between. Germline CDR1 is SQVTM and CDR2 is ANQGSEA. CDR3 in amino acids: CSVERETRRNHGYTF. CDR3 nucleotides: TGCAGCGTTGAAAGGGAGACGCGGAGGAACCATGGCTACACCTTC.

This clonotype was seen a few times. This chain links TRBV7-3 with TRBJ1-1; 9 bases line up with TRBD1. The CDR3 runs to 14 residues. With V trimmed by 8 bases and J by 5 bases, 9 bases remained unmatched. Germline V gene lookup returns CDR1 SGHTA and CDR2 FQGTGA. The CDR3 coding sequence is TGTGCCAGCGGTACCACAGGGGGCGTAACTGAAGCTTTCTTT. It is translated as CASGTTGGVTEAFF. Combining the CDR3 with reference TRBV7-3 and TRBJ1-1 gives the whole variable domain GAGVSQTPSNKVTEKGKYVELRCDPISGHTALYWYRQSLGQGPEFLIYFQGTGAADDSGLPNDRFFAVRPEGSVSTLKIQRTERGDSAVYLCASGTTGGVTEAFFGQGTRLTVV.

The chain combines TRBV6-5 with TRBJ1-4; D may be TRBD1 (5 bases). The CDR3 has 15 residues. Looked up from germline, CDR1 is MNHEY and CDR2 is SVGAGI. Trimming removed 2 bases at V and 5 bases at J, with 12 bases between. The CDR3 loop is CASSYRGEENEKLFF. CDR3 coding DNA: TGTGCCAGCAGTTACCGGGGGGAAGAGAATGAAAAACTGTTTTTT.

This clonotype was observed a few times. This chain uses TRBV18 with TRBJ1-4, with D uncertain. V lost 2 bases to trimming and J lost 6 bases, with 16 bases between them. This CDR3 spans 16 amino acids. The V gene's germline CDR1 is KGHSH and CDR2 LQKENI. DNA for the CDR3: TGTGCCAGCTCACCAAGGCAATTCTACCGGGATGAAAAACTGTTTTTT. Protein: CASSPRQFYRDEKLFF.

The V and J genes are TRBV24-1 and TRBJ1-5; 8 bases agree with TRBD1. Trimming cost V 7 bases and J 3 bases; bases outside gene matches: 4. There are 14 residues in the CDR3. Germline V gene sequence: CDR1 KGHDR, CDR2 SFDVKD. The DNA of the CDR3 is TGTGCCACCAGCGGACAGGGTTTCAATCAGCCCCAGCATTTT. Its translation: CATSGQGFNQPQHF.

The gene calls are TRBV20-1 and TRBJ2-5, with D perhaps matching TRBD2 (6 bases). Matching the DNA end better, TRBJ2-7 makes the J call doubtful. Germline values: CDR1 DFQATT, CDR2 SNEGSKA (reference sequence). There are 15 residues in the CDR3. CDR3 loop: CSARDMGGSSYEQYF. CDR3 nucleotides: TGCAGTGCTAGAGATATGGGGGGTTCCTCCTACGAGCAGTACTTC.

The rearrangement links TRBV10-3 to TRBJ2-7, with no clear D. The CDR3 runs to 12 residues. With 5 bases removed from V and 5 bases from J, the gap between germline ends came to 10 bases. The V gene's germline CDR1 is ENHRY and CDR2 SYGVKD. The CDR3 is CAISRELNEQYF. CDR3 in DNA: TGTGCCATCAGTAGGGAACTCAACGAGCAGTACTTC.

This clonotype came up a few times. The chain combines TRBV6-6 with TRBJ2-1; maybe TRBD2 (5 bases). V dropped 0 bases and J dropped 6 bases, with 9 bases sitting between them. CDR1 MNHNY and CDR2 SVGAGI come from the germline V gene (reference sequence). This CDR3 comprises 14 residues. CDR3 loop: CASSYSEARNEQFF. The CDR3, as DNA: TGTGCCAGCAGTTACTCGGAGGCCCGCAATGAGCAGTTCTTC.

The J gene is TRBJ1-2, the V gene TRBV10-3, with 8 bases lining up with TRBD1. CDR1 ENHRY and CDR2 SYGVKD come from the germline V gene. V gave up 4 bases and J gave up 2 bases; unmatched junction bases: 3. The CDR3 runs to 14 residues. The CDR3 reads CAISGDRRNYGYTF. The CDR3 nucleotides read TGTGCCATCAGTGGGGACAGGCGAAACTATGGCTACACCTTC.

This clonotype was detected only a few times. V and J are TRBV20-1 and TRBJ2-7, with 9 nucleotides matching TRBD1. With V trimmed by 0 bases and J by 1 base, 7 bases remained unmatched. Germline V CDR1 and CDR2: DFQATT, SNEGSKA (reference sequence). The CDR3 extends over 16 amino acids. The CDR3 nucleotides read TGCAGTGCTAGAGACCGCCGGGACAGGGCGTCCTACGAGCAGTACTTC. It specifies CSARDRRDRASYEQYF.

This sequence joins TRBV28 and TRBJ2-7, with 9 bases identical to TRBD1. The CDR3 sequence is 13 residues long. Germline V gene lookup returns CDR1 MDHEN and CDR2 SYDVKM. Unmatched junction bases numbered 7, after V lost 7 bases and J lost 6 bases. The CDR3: CASIPGQGSEQYF. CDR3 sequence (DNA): TGTGCCAGCATCCCGGGACAGGGAAGCGAGCAGTACTTC. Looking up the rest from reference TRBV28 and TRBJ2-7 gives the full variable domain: DVKVTQSSRYLVKRTGEKVFLECVQDMDHENMFWYRQDPGLGLRLIYFSYDVKMKEKGDIPEGYSVSREKKERFSLILESASTNQTSMYLCASIPGQGSEQYFGPGTRLTVT.

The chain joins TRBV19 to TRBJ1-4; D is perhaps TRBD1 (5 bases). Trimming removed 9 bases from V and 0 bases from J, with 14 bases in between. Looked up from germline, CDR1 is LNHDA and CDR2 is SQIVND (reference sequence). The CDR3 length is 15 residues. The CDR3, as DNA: TGTGCCAGCCAAAGAGGGGACGCAACTAATGAAAAACTGTTTTTT. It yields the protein CASQRGDATNEKLFF.